This T cell receptor beta chain was obtained from a study of radiation and T cells in renal cell carcinoma. As for the study in general: Nephrectomy followed 15 Gy stereotactic body radiation by 4 weeks.

The ends were cut back, 2 bases at V and 4 bases at J, with 15 bases in the middle. The CDR3 loop spans 16 amino acids. Germline V gene sequence: CDR1 MNHNY, CDR2 SVGAGI (reference sequence). Sequencing was performed with immunoSEQ multiplex PCR; in TCRdb, only in-frame clones are kept and a portion is missing. The sample includes approximately 120,000 clones, around 80% of them seen just once. This clone was counted between two and nine times. Its specificity is not known. Overall study findings and caveats: From baseline, blood top tumor clonotypes peaked at 2 weeks post-radiation. Without pretreatment biopsies, baseline tumor clonotype presence was undetermined.

Described time point: baseline pretreatment blood. Treatment reported: 15 Gy SBRT to primary tumor, nephrectomy 4 weeks later. This renal cell carcinoma was of the clear cell type. The genes are TRBV6-6 and TRBJ2-1; D is ambiguous. The receptor's source is a woman in her sixties with renal cell carcinoma. The input for sequencing was blood, taken from a patient whose treatment included radiotherapy and nephrectomy. The CDR3 here is CASSYNPERQYNEQFF. The CDR3 bases are TGTGCCAGCAGTTACAATCCGGAGAGACAATACAATGAGCAGTTCTTC.